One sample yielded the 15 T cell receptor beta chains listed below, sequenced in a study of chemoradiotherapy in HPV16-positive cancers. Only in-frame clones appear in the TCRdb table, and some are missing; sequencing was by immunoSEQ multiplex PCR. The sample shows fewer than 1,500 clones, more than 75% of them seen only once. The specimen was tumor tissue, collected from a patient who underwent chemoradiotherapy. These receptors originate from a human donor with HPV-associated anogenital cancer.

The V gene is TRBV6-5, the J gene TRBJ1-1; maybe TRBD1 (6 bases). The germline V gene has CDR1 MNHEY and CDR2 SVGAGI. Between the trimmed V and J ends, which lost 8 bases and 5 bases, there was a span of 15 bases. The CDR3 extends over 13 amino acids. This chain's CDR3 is CASSVQGLTEAFF. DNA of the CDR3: TGTGCCAGCTCAGTCCAGGGGTTGACTGAAGCTTTCTTT.

The CDR3 coding sequence is TGCGCCAGCAGTCCCCGGGACAGGCGGGGAGAGACCCAGTACTTC. This gives the protein CASSPRDRRGETQYF. The rearrangement links TRBV23-1 to TRBJ2-5; 8 bases line up with TRBD1. TRBV23-1 is assigned to the ORF class and has an uncertain function. The junction had 8 bases not matched to a gene; V was cut back by 4 bases and J by 4 bases. The length of the CDR3 is 15 residues.

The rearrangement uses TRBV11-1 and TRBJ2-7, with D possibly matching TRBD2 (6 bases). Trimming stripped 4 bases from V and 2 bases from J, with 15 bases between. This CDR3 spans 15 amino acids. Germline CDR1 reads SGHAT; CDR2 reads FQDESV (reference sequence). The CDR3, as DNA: TGTGCCAGCAGCTCCGGAGGGTCAGGGACCTACGAGCAGTACTTC. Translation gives CASSSGGSGTYEQYF.

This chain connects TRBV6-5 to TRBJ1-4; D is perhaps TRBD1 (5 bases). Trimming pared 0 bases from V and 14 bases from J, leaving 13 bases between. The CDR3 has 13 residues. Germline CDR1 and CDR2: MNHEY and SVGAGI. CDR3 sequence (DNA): TGTGCCAGCAGTTACTCGCTCCGTAACAGGCTGTTTTTT. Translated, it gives CASSYSLRNRLFF.

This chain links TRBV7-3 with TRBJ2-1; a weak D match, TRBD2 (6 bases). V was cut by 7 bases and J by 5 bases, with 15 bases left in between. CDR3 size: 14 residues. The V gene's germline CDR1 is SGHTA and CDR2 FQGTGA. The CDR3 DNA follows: TGTGCCAGCAAGCCGCGGGGCGATCACAATGAGCAGTTCTTC. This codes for CASKPRGDHNEQFF.

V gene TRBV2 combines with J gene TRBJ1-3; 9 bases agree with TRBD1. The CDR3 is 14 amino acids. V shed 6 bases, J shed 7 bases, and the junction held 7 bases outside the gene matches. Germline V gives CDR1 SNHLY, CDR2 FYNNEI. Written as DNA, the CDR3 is TGTGCCAGCAGCCCCGGGACAGGGACCAACACCATATATTTT. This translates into CASSPGTGTNTIYF.

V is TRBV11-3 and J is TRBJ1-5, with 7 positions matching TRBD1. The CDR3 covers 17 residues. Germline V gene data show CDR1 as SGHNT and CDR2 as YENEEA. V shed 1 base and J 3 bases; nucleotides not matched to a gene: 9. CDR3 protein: CASSLVGTGEYNQPQHF. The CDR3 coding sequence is TGTGCCAGCAGCTTAGTTGGCACAGGGGAATACAATCAGCCCCAGCATTTT.

CDR3: CASSFLTDTQYF. Here the CDR3 DNA reads TGTGCCAGCAGTTTCTTGACAGATACGCAGTATTTT. V is TRBV28 and J is TRBJ2-3; D not resolved. Germline CDR1 is MDHEN and CDR2 is SYDVKM. Deletions cut 3 bases from V and 3 bases from J, with 4 bases between. This CDR3 comprises 12 residues.

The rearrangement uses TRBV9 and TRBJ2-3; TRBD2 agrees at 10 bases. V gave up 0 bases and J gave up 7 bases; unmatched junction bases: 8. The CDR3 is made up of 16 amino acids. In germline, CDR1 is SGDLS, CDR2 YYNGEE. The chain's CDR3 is CASSVAERGGIYTQYF. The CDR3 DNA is TGTGCCAGCAGCGTAGCTGAGCGGGGGGGCATTTATACGCAGTATTTT.

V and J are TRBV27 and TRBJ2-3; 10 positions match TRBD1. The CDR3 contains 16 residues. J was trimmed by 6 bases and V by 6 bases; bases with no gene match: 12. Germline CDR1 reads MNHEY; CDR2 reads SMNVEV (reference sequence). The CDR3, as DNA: TGTGCCAGCAGATCCACCGGGACAGGGGTCATGGATACGCAGTATTTT. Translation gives CASRSTGTGVMDTQYF.

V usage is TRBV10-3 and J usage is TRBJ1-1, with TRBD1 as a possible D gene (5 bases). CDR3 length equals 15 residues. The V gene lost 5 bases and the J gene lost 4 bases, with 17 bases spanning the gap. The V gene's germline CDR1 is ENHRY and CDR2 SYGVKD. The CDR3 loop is CAISYEGTSRTEAFF. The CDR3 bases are TGTGCCATCAGTTACGAAGGGACTAGCCGCACTGAAGCTTTCTTT.

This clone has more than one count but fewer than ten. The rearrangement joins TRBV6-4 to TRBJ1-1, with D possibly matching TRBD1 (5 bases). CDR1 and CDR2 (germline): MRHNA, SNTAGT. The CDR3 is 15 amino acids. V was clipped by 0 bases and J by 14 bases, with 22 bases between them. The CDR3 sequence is CASSDSTDSNTITFF. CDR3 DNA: TGTGCCAGCAGTGACTCGACAGACTCAAATACTATAACATTCTTT.

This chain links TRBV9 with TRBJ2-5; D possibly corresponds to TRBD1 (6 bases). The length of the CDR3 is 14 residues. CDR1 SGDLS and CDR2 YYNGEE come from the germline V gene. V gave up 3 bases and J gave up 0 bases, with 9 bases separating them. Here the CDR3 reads CASSAGTNQETQYF. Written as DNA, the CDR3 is TGTGCCAGCAGCGCCGGGACAAACCAAGAGACCCAGTACTTC.

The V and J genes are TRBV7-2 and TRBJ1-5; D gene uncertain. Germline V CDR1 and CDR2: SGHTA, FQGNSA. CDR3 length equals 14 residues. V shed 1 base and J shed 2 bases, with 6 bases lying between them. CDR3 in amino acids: CASSLEAGNQPQHF. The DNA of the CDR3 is TGTGCCAGCAGCTTAGAGGCCGGCAATCAGCCCCAGCATTTT.

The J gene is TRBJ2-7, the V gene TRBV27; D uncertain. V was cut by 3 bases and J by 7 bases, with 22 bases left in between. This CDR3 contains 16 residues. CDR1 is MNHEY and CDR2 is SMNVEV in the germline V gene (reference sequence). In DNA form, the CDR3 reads TGTGCCAGCAGTTTCCTCCGCCGGGTCCCCCTGGGAGAGCAGTACTTC. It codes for CASSFLRRVPLGEQYF.